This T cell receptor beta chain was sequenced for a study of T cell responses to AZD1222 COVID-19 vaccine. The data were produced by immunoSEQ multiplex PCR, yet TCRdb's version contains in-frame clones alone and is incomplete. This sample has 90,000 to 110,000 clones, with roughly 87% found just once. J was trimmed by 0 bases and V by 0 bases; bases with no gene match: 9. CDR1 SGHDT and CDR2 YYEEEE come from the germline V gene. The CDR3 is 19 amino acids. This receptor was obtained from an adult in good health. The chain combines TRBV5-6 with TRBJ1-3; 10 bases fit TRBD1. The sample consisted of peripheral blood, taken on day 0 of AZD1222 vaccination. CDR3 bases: TGTGCCAGCAGCTTGGAATATCGGACAGGGGGAAGCTCTGGAAACACCATATATTTT. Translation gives CASSLEYRTGGSSGNTIYF. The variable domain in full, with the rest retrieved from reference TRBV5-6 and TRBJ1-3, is DAGVTQSPTHLIKTRGQQVTLRCSPKSGHDTVSWYQQALGQGPQFIFQYYEEEERQRGNFPDRFSGHQFPNYSSELNVNALLLGDSALYLCASSLEYRTGGSSGNTIYFGEGSWLTVV.